This T cell receptor beta chain appears in the sequencing data of a study of cytomegalovirus exposure and HLA in healthy donors. Study results and caveats: In an earlier analysis, productive rearrangement rates for most beta V segments clustered near 87% or 30%. The study designated about 160 TCR beta chains cytomegalovirus-associated.

The CDR3 runs to 16 residues. Germline V CDR1 and CDR2: SGHTA, FQGNSA. V was cut by 5 bases and J by 3 bases, with 18 bases left in between. In the case of this clone: Its cognate antigen is unknown.

Donors had nominal health at sampling but likely had unrecorded immune exposures. Vbeta (60) and Jbeta (13) primers were used in the PCR. TCRdb keeps only in-frame clones here, not all; method: immunoSEQ multiplex PCR. The data hold under 70,000 clones, with about 80% observed a single time. The sequence came from a man aged 50-59 years in good health and CMV-seronegative. The chain joins TRBV7-2 to TRBJ2-3; D not resolved. Specimen: PBMCs. The CDR3 loop is CASSPRSPLQTDTQYF. CDR3 in DNA: TGTGCCAGCAGCCCCCGGAGCCCGTTGCAGACAGATACGCAGTATTTT. The complete variable domain, with remaining parts taken from reference TRBV7-2 and TRBJ2-3, reads GAGVSQSPSNKVTEKGKDVELRCDPISGHTALYWYRQSLGQGLEFLIYFQGNSAPDKSGLPSDRFSAERTGGSVSTLTIQRTQQEDSAVYLCASSPRSPLQTDTQYFGPGTRLTVL.